This T cell receptor (beta chain) was profiled in a study of radiation and T cells in renal cell carcinoma. Repertoires were generated with immunoSEQ multiplex PCR, while TCRdb's copy carries only in-frame clones and drops some. The data hold some 44,000 clones, with nearly 85% observed a single time. Looked up from germline, CDR1 is SGHVS and CDR2 is FQNEAQ. This CDR3 has 12 amino acids. V was clipped by 5 bases and J by 8 bases, with 10 bases between them. Time point meaning: blood 4 weeks post-SBRT, at nephrectomy. Treatment in this sample: 15 Gy SBRT to primary tumor, nephrectomy 4 weeks later. The chain recombines TRBV7-8 with TRBJ2-1; D not resolved. The source is a woman in her sixties or seventies with renal cell carcinoma. This specimen consisted of blood, obtained from a patient whose treatment included radiotherapy and nephrectomy. The chain's CDR3 is CASSPREHEQFF. As DNA, the CDR3 is TGTGCCAGCAGCCCTAGGGAACATGAGCAGTTCTTC.